Below, 21 T cell receptor beta chains from the same sample are listed, as sequenced in a study of beta chain features in type 1 diabetes. Study results and limitations: In every one of the four CD4+ subsets, TCRB CDR3s were moderately but significantly shorter in Type 1 diabetes patients.

The investigators reverse transcribed all of the isolated RNA, so they sequenced expressed TCRB transcripts. Sequenced by immunoSEQ multiplex PCR; TCRdb stores in-frame clones only, minus some. The repertoire holds about 68,000 clones, with roughly 50% as singletons. No antigen is known for these receptors. The sample consisted of central memory CD4+ T cells from blood. These receptors originate from a young man with type 1 diabetes.

A note on this clone: Relative to the germline gene, one junction end is altered; a read error may explain this. The sample carries other DNA sequences with the same CDR3. This sequence joins TRBV5-4 and TRBJ1-2; TRBD1 matches at 9 bases. This CDR3 contains 14 residues. Germline-derived CDR1 and CDR2 are SGHNT and YYREEE (reference sequence). CDR3 region: CASRAGQGNYGYTF. CDR3 DNA: TGTGCCAGCAGGGCGGGACAGGGAAACTACGGCTACACCTTC.

The chain employs TRBV2 and TRBJ2-2; tentative D call: TRBD2 (6 bases). Germline CDR1 reads SNHLY; CDR2 reads FYNNEI. Trimming took off 6 bases at V and 0 bases at J, with 8 bases between the two ends. This CDR3 comprises 14 residues. Here the CDR3 reads CASRGGPNTGELFF. Written as DNA, the CDR3 is TGTGCCAGCAGGGGGGGACCGAACACCGGGGAGCTGTTTTTT.

V usage is TRBV7-7 and J usage is TRBJ2-1, with TRBD2 matching 13 bases. V gave up 5 bases and J gave up 6 bases; unmatched junction bases: 4. The CDR3 length is 15 residues. The germline gives CDR1 SSHAT, CDR2 FNYEAQ (reference sequence). The DNA for the CDR3 is TGTGCCAGCAGCCCAGGACTAGCGGGAGCCAATGAGCAGTTCTTC. Translation gives CASSPGLAGANEQFF.

The V gene is TRBV28, the J gene TRBJ2-7, with D uncertain. Per germline, CDR1 MDHEN and CDR2 SYDVKM. V lost 6 bases and J 1 base, leaving 13 bases between the germline ends. CDR3 length: 14 amino acids. The CDR3 nucleotides are TGTGCCAGCAGCACCCTTGGCAGGTCCTACGAGCAGTACTTC. Its protein product is CASSTLGRSYEQYF.

The J gene is TRBJ2-1, the V gene TRBV7-9; no clear D. Germline-derived CDR1 and CDR2 are SEHNR and FQNEAQ (reference sequence). The ends were cut back, 6 bases at V and 9 bases at J, with 18 bases in the middle. The CDR3 sequence is 14 residues long. CDR3 bases: TGTGCCAGCAGATCTATCTCGGCAGAGGCTGAGCAGTTCTTC. Translation gives CASRSISAEAEQFF.

This clone is medium-sized (0.01 to 0.1%) by share. The CDR3 region has the DNA TGTGCCAGCTCACCCACGTCTCAGGGGAGCGACGAGCAGTACTTC. This codes for CASSPTSQGSDEQYF. This chain connects TRBV18 to TRBJ2-7; perhaps TRBD1 as D (6 bases). Trimming removed 3 bases from V and 5 bases from J, with 17 bases in between. The CDR3 loop spans 15 amino acids. Germline CDR1 KGHSH, CDR2 LQKENI.

This clone was counted between two and nine times. This chain joins TRBV5-1 and TRBJ2-1; 9 bases fit TRBD2. CDR3 size: 17 residues. V was clipped by 4 bases and J by 0 bases; unmatched bases: 8. Germline V gives CDR1 SGHRS, CDR2 YFSETQ. The chain's CDR3 is CASSLGTSTHSYNEQFF. The CDR3 bases are TGCGCCAGCAGCCTAGGGACTAGCACTCACTCCTACAATGAGCAGTTCTTC. The full variable domain, rest sourced from reference TRBV5-1 and TRBJ2-1, is KAGVTQTPRYLIKTRGQQVTLSCSPISGHRSVSWYQQTPGQGLQFLFEYFSETQRNKGNFPGRFSGRQFSNSRSEMNVSTLELGDSALYLCASSLGTSTHSYNEQFFGPGTRLTVL.

There are a few counts of this clone. This sequence joins TRBV6-6 and TRBJ1-2, with 8 bases fitting TRBD1. The V gene's germline CDR1 is MNHNY and CDR2 SVGAGI (reference sequence). The CDR3 extends over 14 amino acids. The ends lost 2 bases at V and 7 bases at J; junction bases unmatched: 6. CDR3 sequence (DNA): TGTGCCAGCAGTTACCAACAGGGGGAAGCTGGCTACACCTTC. Its translation: CASSYQQGEAGYTF.

This chain links TRBV5-1 with TRBJ2-7; weak D call: TRBD1 (5 bases). Trimming cost V 0 bases and J 11 bases, with 24 bases left between them. CDR1 is SGHRS and CDR2 is YFSETQ in the germline V gene. This CDR3 contains 16 residues. The CDR3 coding sequence is TGCGCCAGCAGCTTGGCCGAGCGACAGTGGAATAACGACGAGTACTTC. Protein product: CASSLAERQWNNDEYF.

The chain employs TRBV6-5 and TRBJ1-2; 8 bases are a match to TRBD1. V lost 2 bases, J lost 5 bases, and 4 bases stayed unmatched. Germline CDR1 and CDR2: MNHEY and SVGAGI. CDR3 length equals 14 residues. The CDR3 spells CASSYTGGEYGYTF. The CDR3 nucleotides are TGTGCCAGCAGTTACACAGGGGGGGAGTATGGCTACACCTTC.

The chain joins TRBV20-1 to TRBJ2-7, with D perhaps matching TRBD2 (6 bases). CDR1 and CDR2 (germline): DFQATT, SNEGSKA (reference sequence). The CDR3 is made up of 11 amino acids. The V and J ends lost 5 bases and 7 bases respectively, with 12 bases between them. For the CDR3, the DNA is TGCAGTGCTTGGCAGGCGGGAGAGCAGTACTTC. Its translation is CSAWQAGEQYF.

The V call is TRBV19, the J call TRBJ2-7; the D gene is possibly TRBD1 (6 bases). V was clipped by 7 bases and J by 9 bases, with 19 bases between them. The CDR3 sequence is 13 residues long. Germline V gene lookup returns CDR1 LNHDA and CDR2 SQIVND (reference sequence). The CDR3 DNA reads as TGTGCCAGTATAGGGCAGGGGAAGACCCGGCAGTACTTC. Translation: CASIGQGKTRQYF.

On this clone: Distinct nucleotide sequences in the sample also encode this CDR3. This CDR3 reads CASSSRGQGQPQHF. The CDR3 DNA reads as TGTGCCAGCAGCTCCAGGGGGCAAGGTCAGCCCCAGCATTTT. This chain joins TRBV5-6 and TRBJ1-5, with 8 bases fitting TRBD1. In germline, CDR1 is SGHDT, CDR2 YYEEEE. The V gene end was trimmed by 3 bases and the J gene end by 6 bases; junction bases not matched to a gene: 5. This CDR3 contains 14 residues.

The chain couples TRBV6-1 to TRBJ2-5; TRBD2 aligns across 7 bases. CDR1 is MNHNS and CDR2 is SASEGT in the germline V gene. The CDR3 totals 14 residues. J gave up 5 bases and V 6 bases, and 9 bases lay outside the gene matches. The CDR3 sequence is CASSEGRVRETQYF. CDR3 DNA sequence: TGTGCCAGCAGCGAGGGGAGGGTTCGGGAGACCCAGTACTTC.

As for this clone: The same CDR3 is also encoded by other DNA sequences in this sample. The chain employs TRBV19 and TRBJ1-1; D unclear. V gave up 3 bases and J gave up 1 base, with 9 bases separating them. The CDR3 covers 14 residues. Germline V CDR1 and CDR2: LNHDA, SQIVND (reference sequence). Here the CDR3 DNA reads TGTGCCAGTAGTATCAGGCAAGGGAACACTGAAGCTTTCTTT. Its translation is CASSIRQGNTEAFF.

The CDR3 here is CASSPSWTSSGAGRVEQFF. CDR3 nucleotides: TGTGCCAGCAGCCCATCCTGGACTTCTAGCGGGGCTGGGAGGGTTGAGCAGTTCTTC. The chain is built from TRBV11-2 and TRBJ2-1, with 9 bases matching TRBD2. There are 19 residues in the CDR3. Germline CDR1 and CDR2: SGHAT and FQNNGV. With V trimmed by 5 bases and J by 9 bases, 23 bases remained unmatched.

This clone was counted only a few times. The chain joins TRBV5-1 to TRBJ1-2; 7 bases align to TRBD1. Germline loops: CDR1 SGHRS, CDR2 YFSETQ. V was pared by 7 bases and J by 5 bases, with 11 bases of the junction left unmatched. The CDR3 sequence is 14 residues long. Here the CDR3 DNA reads TGCGCCAGCGGCAACACAGGGGCCCATTATGGCTACACCTTC. Its translation is CASGNTGAHYGYTF.

This clone was seen a few times. The chain carries TRBV7-2 and TRBJ2-7; 8 nucleotides agree with TRBD2. Germline assignment: CDR1 SGHTA and CDR2 FQGNSA. The J segment lost 0 bases and the V segment lost 5 bases, leaving 6 bases of the junction unmatched. The CDR3 runs to 15 residues. This CDR3 is CASSPTSGPSYEQYF. CDR3 in DNA: TGTGCCAGCAGCCCCACTAGCGGACCCTCCTACGAGCAGTACTTC.

This chain uses TRBV5-1 with TRBJ2-3, with D perhaps TRBD2 (5 bases). The V end lost 0 bases, the J end lost 0 bases, and 14 bases lay between the germline ends. This CDR3 has 17 residues. Per the germline V gene, CDR1 is SGHRS and CDR2 is YFSETQ. The CDR3 loop reads CASSLEASSSSTDTQYF. The CDR3 DNA is TGCGCCAGCAGCTTGGAGGCTAGCTCCTCTAGCACAGATACGCAGTATTTT.

The gene calls are TRBV30 and TRBJ1-1; D gene unclear. The CDR3 spans 12 residues. V lost 3 bases to trimming and J lost 5 bases, with 10 bases between them. The germline CDR1 and CDR2 sequences are GTSNPN and SVGIG (reference sequence). The DNA of the CDR3 is TGTGCCTGGAGGGGAGTTGGGACTGAAGCTTTCTTT. Translated, it gives CAWRGVGTEAFF.

This clone was counted only a few times. V is TRBV18 and J is TRBJ1-2, with TRBD1 as a possible D gene (5 bases). The CDR3 sequence is 16 residues long. The ends were cut back, 3 bases at V and 3 bases at J, with 17 bases in the middle. Germline CDR1 and CDR2: KGHSH and LQKENI. The CDR3 sequence is CASSPPGAGEYYGYTF. In nucleotides, the CDR3 is TGTGCCAGCTCACCCCCCGGAGCGGGGGAGTACTATGGCTACACCTTC.